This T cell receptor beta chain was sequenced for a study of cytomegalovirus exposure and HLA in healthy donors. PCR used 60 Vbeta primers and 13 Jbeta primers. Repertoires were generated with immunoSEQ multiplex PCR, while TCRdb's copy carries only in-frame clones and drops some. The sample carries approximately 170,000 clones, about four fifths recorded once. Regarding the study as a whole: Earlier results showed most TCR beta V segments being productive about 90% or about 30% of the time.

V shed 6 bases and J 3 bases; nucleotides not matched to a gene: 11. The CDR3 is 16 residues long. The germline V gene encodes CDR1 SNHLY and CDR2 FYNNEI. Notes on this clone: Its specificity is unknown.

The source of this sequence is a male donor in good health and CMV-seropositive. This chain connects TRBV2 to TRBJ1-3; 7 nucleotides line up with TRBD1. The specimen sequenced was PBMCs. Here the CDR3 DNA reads TGTGCCAGCAGGATTTACAGGGGTGGGGTTGGAAACACCATATATTTT. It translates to CASRIYRGGVGNTIYF.